This T cell receptor (beta chain) came from a study of regulatory T cells in long-lasting Graves disease. This clonotype was found once. The time point: newly diagnosed GD, antithyroid drugs for less than 3 months. PBMC-extracted RNA yielded the TCR library. Construction of the TCR beta libraries employed iRepertoire HTBI primers in conjunction with Arm-PCR of CDR3 regions. TCRdb passed the multiplex PCR reads through MiXCR, listing each CDR3 protein once. The sample includes some 250,000 distinct CDR3 sequences, 15% to 20% seen only once; the top ten take approximately 15%. This sample also appeared in a second study, on T cells in Graves' hyperthyroidism and ophthalmopathy.

This sequence was found in a woman aged 30 to 39 with Graves disease. Sequencing used peripheral blood mononuclear cells (PBMCs), obtained at new diagnosis, from a patient treated with antithyroid drugs.

The CDR3 loop reads CASSPGQGVWTDTQYF. The DNA of the CDR3 is TGCGCCAGCAGCCCCGGACAGGGGGTATGGACAGATACGCAGTATTTT. The chain recombines TRBV4-1 with TRBJ2-3, with 10 bases that match TRBD1. J was trimmed by 3 bases and V by 4 bases; bases with no gene match: 7. The CDR3 is made up of 16 amino acids. Germline CDR1 MGHRA, CDR2 YSYEKL.